The clone carrying this T cell receptor (beta chain) showed up many times. The record originates from a study of T-cell memory formation after mild COVID-19. Overall study context: In these data, TCR clusters were largely donor specific.

Via MiXCR, TCRdb re-called the 5' RACE reads, giving one row per CDR3 protein. The sample records about 110,000 distinct CDR3 sequences, about a sixth being singletons. The sample comprised PBMCs or a T cell subset sorted from them (not recorded which). The clonotype was recovered from a man between 18 and 35 years old who had mild COVID-19 (a few samples of this study predate the infection). Cell type and time point are not known.

CDR3 sequence: CASSFRRDSRGGELFF. CDR3 DNA sequence: TGTGCCAGCAGCTTTCGTAGGGACAGCCGAGGCGGGGAGCTGTTTTTT. This rearrangement joins TRBV5-6 to TRBJ2-2; 7 positions match TRBD1. The V gene end was trimmed by 2 bases and the J gene end by 7 bases; junction bases not matched to a gene: 11. Per the germline V gene, CDR1 is SGHDT and CDR2 is YYEEEE. The CDR3 spans 16 residues.